Shown below are 20 T cell receptor beta chains from a single sample sequenced in a study of blood T cell repertoires in COVID-19 (dated by TCRdb to 2020 to 2021). The library was made by the immunoSEQ multiplex PCR assay. TCRdb's version of the immuneACCESS table is confined to in-frame rearrangements and falls short of the full clone set. An unresolved V gene accounts for under half of the shortfall where checked; the remainder is of unknown origin. The sample table lists 18,000 or so clones, approximately 81% of them with a count of one. Approximately 31% of the sample goes to the ten largest clones. Sequenced input: peripheral blood. The receptors were gathered from a human donor with active COVID-19. The donor label of this sample is uncertain.

The V and J genes are TRBV28 and TRBJ2-2; perhaps TRBD1 as D (5 bases). Germline loops: CDR1 MDHEN, CDR2 SYDVKM. This CDR3 has 14 residues. V lost 8 bases, J lost 4 bases, and 14 bases lay in between. The CDR3 bases are TGTGCCAGCGGGTCCCCAGGGTTCACCGGGGAGCTGTTTTTT. Encoded protein: CASGSPGFTGELFF.

The genes are TRBV29-1 and TRBJ2-4, with 7 nucleotides matching TRBD1. V was clipped by 4 bases and J by 0 bases; unmatched bases: 6. CDR3 length: 15 residues. The V gene's germline CDR1 is SQVTM and CDR2 ANQGSEA. The DNA for the CDR3 is TGCAGCGTTGGGCAGGGGGTTTTAGCCAAAAACATTCAGTACTTC. Amino acid sequence: CSVGQGVLAKNIQYF.

This sequence joins TRBV30 and TRBJ1-2, with D perhaps matching TRBD1 (5 bases). The CDR3 spans 13 residues. CDR1 and CDR2 from the germline V gene are GTSNPN and SVGIG (reference sequence). V was shortened by 3 bases and J by 2 bases, with 10 bases between the two germline ends. Written as DNA, the CDR3 is TGTGCCTGGAGGGACACCTACAACTATGGCTACACCTTC. Translation gives CAWRDTYNYGYTF.

CDR3 region: CASSGLGSSADTQYF. CDR3 coding DNA: TGTGCCAGCAGCGGCCTCGGGTCTTCGGCAGATACGCAGTATTTT. V usage is TRBV9 and J usage is TRBJ2-3; D not resolved. Germline assignment: CDR1 SGDLS and CDR2 YYNGEE. Trimming shortened V by 3 bases and J by 4 bases, and 15 bases separated the two germline ends. There are 15 residues in the CDR3.

This chain uses TRBV7-6 with TRBJ1-4, with a tentative D call TRBD1 (6 bases). V lost 4 bases to trimming and J lost 5 bases, with 17 bases between them. The CDR3 length is 16 residues. CDR1 is SGHVS, CDR2 FNYEAQ, per germline. This chain's CDR3 is CASSSAIQGTNEKLFF. The CDR3 nucleotides read TGTGCCAGCAGCTCCGCCATACAGGGAACGAATGAAAAACTGTTTTTT.

This clone was detected only a few times. This chain joins TRBV7-2 and TRBJ2-7; tentative D call: TRBD1 (5 bases). Trimming pared 6 bases from V and 5 bases from J, leaving 11 bases between. This CDR3 contains 12 residues. CDR1 is SGHTA and CDR2 is FQGNSA in the germline V gene. CDR3 bases: TGTGCCAGCAGGGGGCGCGGCAACGAGCAGTACTTC. This sequence encodes CASRGRGNEQYF.

V gene TRBV20-1 combines with J gene TRBJ2-5; 9 nucleotides agree with TRBD2. Trimming cost V 3 bases and J 3 bases; bases outside gene matches: 8. Germline CDR1 and CDR2: DFQATT and SNEGSKA (reference sequence). There are 15 residues in the CDR3. The DNA of the CDR3 is TGCAGTGCTAGTCCACTGCCTAGCGGGGAAGAGACCCAGTACTTC. Translation: CSASPLPSGEETQYF.

The count of this clone is one. The rearrangement uses TRBV19 and TRBJ2-7, with TRBD2 as a possible D gene (5 bases). Germline CDR1 and CDR2: LNHDA and SQIVND (reference sequence). The CDR3 has 13 residues. V was trimmed by 4 bases and J by 4 bases, leaving 11 bases between them. DNA of the CDR3: TGTGCCAGTAGTAAACTAGACGGATACGAGCAGTACTTC. Protein sequence: CASSKLDGYEQYF. Filled out from reference TRBV19 and TRBJ2-7, the complete variable domain reads DGGITQSPKYLFRKEGQNVTLSCEQNLNHDAMYWYRQDPGQGLRLIYYSQIVNDFQKGDIAEGYSVSREKKESFPLTVTSAQKNPTAFYLCASSKLDGYEQYFGPGTRLTVT.

The J gene is TRBJ2-5, the V gene TRBV5-4; the match to TRBD1 covers 8 bases. The CDR3 contains 17 residues. In germline, CDR1 is SGHNT, CDR2 YYREEE (reference sequence). Germline trimming cut 0 bases from V and 5 bases from J; bases unmatched to any gene: 12. The CDR3 here is CASSLGLQTGVAETQYF. DNA of the CDR3: TGTGCCAGCAGCTTGGGGTTGCAGACAGGGGTCGCGGAGACCCAGTACTTC.

The gene calls are TRBV5-6 and TRBJ1-6; 10 bases match TRBD1. Germline V gives CDR1 SGHDT, CDR2 YYEEEE. The J segment lost 6 bases and the V segment lost 1 base, leaving 1 base of the junction unmatched. The CDR3 length is 15 residues. CDR3 bases: TGTGCCAGCAGCTTGAGGACAGGGGGTAATTCACCCCTCCACTTT. Its translation: CASSLRTGGNSPLHF.

The chain couples TRBV4-2 to TRBJ2-3; TRBD2 is a possible D gene (5 bases). V was pared by 1 base and J by 1 base, with 12 bases between. The CDR3 consists of 16 residues. Germline CDR1 LGHNA, CDR2 YNFKEQ. The CDR3 region is CASSQVRSGRTDTQYF. The CDR3 DNA is TGTGCCAGCAGCCAAGTACGCAGCGGACGCACAGATACGCAGTATTTT.

This rearrangement joins TRBV28 to TRBJ1-2; D remains ambiguous. V was pared by 4 bases and J by 7 bases, with 7 bases between. The germline CDR1 and CDR2 sequences are MDHEN and SYDVKM. The CDR3 loop spans 11 amino acids. CDR3 region: CASSWLRGYTF. The DNA for the CDR3 is TGTGCCAGCAGTTGGCTCCGTGGCTACACCTTC.

The gene calls are TRBV5-6 and TRBJ1-5; unclear D gene. Trimming took off 5 bases at V and 3 bases at J, with 15 bases between the two ends. In germline, CDR1 is SGHDT, CDR2 YYEEEE. There are 15 residues in the CDR3. The CDR3 loop reads CASSSLGGLNQPQHF. The DNA of the CDR3 is TGTGCCAGCAGTTCGCTGGGAGGGCTCAATCAGCCCCAGCATTTT.

The chain joins TRBV19 to TRBJ2-7; 8 nucleotides agree with TRBD1. The CDR3 has 14 residues. Trimming removed 5 bases from V and 2 bases from J; junction bases left unmatched: 5. CDR1 and CDR2 from the germline V gene are LNHDA and SQIVND (reference sequence). The CDR3 spells CASSASTGAYEQYF. CDR3 DNA: TGTGCCAGTAGTGCCTCGACAGGGGCCTACGAGCAGTACTTC.

The chain recombines TRBV5-5 with TRBJ2-2; D gene uncertain. This CDR3 spans 16 amino acids. The V end lost 6 bases, the J end lost 1 base, and 16 bases lay between the germline ends. The germline V gene has CDR1 SGHKS and CDR2 YYEKEE (reference sequence). The CDR3 DNA follows: TGTGCCAGCATCCCCGACGCCGGAGAGAACACCGGGGAGCTGTTTTTT. Its translation: CASIPDAGENTGELFF.

The V call is TRBV5-1, the J call TRBJ1-4; 8 positions agree with TRBD1. J lost 8 bases, V lost 1 base, and 10 bases had no gene match. The germline gives CDR1 SGHRS, CDR2 YFSETQ. The CDR3 consists of 16 residues. CDR3 sequence reads: CASSLSSGQGKEKLFF. CDR3 coding DNA: TGCGCCAGCAGCTTGTCATCCGGACAGGGTAAAGAAAAACTGTTTTTT.

This clone was found a few times. V and J are TRBV4-1 and TRBJ2-2; no reliable D call. In germline, CDR1 is MGHRA, CDR2 YSYEKL. Trimming stripped 0 bases from V and 3 bases from J, with 14 bases between. The CDR3 spans 17 residues. As DNA, the CDR3 is TGCGCCAGCAGCCAAGACCCTAGTTTCGTTCACACCGGGGAGCTGTTTTTT. It encodes CASSQDPSFVHTGELFF.

The chain is built from TRBV7-2 and TRBJ2-5; 9 positions agree with TRBD2. The CDR3 runs to 14 residues. Germline CDR1 and CDR2: SGHTA and FQGNSA. V lost 6 bases and J lost 4; bases outside the gene matches: 6. The CDR3 bases are TGTGCCAGCAGTCTTAGCGGGAGCGGAGAGACCCAGTACTTC. It specifies CASSLSGSGETQYF.

This clone showed up just once. This rearrangement joins TRBV19 to TRBJ1-6; D is unresolved. CDR1 and CDR2 (germline): LNHDA, SQIVND (reference sequence). This CDR3 is built from 15 residues. Trimming cost V 2 bases and J 10 bases, with 15 bases left between them. CDR3 residues: CASSINGGVRSPLHF. Written as DNA, the CDR3 is TGTGCCAGTAGTATAAACGGCGGGGTTCGGTCACCCCTCCACTTT.

The chain combines TRBV2 with TRBJ1-1, with unresolved D. The length of the CDR3 is 14 residues. Germline V CDR1 and CDR2: SNHLY, FYNNEI. Trimming pared 1 base from V and 1 base from J, leaving 7 bases between. The CDR3 DNA sequence: TGTGCCAGCAGTGAAGGGCAGCGGAACACTGAAGCTTTCTTT. Its protein is CASSEGQRNTEAFF. Using reference TRBV2 and TRBJ1-1 for the parts outside the CDR3, the full variable domain is EPEVTQTPSHQVTQMGQEVILRCVPISNHLYFYWYRQILGQKVEFLVSFYNNEISEKSEIFDDQFSVERPDGSNFTLKIRSTKLEDSAMYFCASSEGQRNTEAFFGQGTRLTVV.